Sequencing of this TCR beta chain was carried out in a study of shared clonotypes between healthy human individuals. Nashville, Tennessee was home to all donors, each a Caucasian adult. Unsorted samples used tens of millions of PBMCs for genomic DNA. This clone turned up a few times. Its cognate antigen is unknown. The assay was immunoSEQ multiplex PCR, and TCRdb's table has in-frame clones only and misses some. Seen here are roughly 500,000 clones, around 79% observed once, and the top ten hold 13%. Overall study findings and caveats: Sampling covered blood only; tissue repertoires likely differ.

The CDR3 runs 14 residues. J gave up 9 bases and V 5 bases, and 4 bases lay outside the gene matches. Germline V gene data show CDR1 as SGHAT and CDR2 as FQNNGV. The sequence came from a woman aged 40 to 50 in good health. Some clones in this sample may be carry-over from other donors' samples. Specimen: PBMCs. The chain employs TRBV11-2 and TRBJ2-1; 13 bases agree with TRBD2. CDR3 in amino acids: CASSGRTSGSEQFF. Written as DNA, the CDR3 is TGTGCCAGCAGCGGACGGACTAGCGGGAGTGAGCAGTTCTTC.